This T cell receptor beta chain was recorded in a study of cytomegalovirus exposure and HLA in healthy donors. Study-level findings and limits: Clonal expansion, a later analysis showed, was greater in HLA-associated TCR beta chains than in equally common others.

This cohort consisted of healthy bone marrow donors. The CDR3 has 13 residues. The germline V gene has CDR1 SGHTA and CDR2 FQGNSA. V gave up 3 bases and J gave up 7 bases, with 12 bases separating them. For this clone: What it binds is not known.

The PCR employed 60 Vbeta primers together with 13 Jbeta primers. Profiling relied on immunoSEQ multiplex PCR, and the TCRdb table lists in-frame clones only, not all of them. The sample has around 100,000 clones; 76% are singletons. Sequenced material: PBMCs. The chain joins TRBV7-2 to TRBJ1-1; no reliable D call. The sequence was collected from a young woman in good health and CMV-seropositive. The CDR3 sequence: CASSFGGSGEAFF. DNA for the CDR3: TGTGCCAGCAGCTTTGGCGGGTCTGGTGAAGCTTTCTTT. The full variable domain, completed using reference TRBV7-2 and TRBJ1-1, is GAGVSQSPSNKVTEKGKDVELRCDPISGHTALYWYRQSLGQGLEFLIYFQGNSAPDKSGLPSDRFSAERTGGSVSTLTIQRTQQEDSAVYLCASSFGGSGEAFFGQGTRLTVV.